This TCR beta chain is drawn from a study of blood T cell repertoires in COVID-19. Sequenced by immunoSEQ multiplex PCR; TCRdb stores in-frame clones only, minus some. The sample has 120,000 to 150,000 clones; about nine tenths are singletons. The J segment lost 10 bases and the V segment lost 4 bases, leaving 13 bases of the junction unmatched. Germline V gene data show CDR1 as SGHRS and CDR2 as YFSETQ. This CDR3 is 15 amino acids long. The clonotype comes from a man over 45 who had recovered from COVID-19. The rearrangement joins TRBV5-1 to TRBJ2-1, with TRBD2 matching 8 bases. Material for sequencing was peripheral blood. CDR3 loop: CASSPVGLESQEQFF. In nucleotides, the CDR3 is TGCGCCAGCAGCCCCGTGGGACTAGAAAGCCAAGAGCAGTTCTTC. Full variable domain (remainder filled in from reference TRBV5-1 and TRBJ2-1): KAGVTQTPRYLIKTRGQQVTLSCSPISGHRSVSWYQQTPGQGLQFLFEYFSETQRNKGNFPGRFSGRQFSNSRSEMNVSTLELGDSALYLCASSPVGLESQEQFFGPGTRLTVL.